The 22 T cell receptor beta chains reported below all come from one sample, sequenced in a study of CXCR3-negative and CXCR3-positive naive CD8 T cells. The libraries of TRB cDNA were constructed through 5' RACE using UMI labels. TCRdb re-called the 5' RACE reads; every CDR3 protein appears as one record, without DNA. The specimen's table records approximately 52,000 distinct CDR3 sequences. Sequenced sample: memory CD8+ T cells from blood. The receptors were gathered from a human donor in good health. Some clones in this sample may be carry-over from other donors' samples.

This rearrangement joins TRBV28 to TRBJ1-2. CDR1 is MDHEN, CDR2 SYDVKM, per germline. The CDR3 is 13 residues long. This CDR3 is CASSLSRRDGYTF.

The CDR3 protein is CAEKRGAAGELFF. This chain links TRBV7-6 with TRBJ2-2; TCRdb gives TRBD1 as the D gene, but with no DNA this cannot be confirmed. The germline CDR1 and CDR2 sequences are SGHVS and FNYEAQ. The CDR3 covers 13 residues.

The V and J genes are TRBV14 and TRBJ1-1; TCRdb outputs TRBD1, but without DNA this stays unchecked. The CDR3 runs 16 residues. Germline CDR1 is SGHDN and CDR2 is FVKESK. CDR3 loop: CASSQDAPGQYTEAFF.

The V call is TRBV19, the J call TRBJ2-1. This CDR3 has 15 amino acids. Germline V gene data show CDR1 as LNHDA and CDR2 as SQIVND (reference sequence). The CDR3 protein is CASSRGRNSYNEQFF.

V and J are TRBV7-2 and TRBJ2-5. The CDR3 contains 16 residues. CDR1 SGHTA and CDR2 FQGNSA come from the germline V gene. This CDR3 is CASSLVGRRSQETQYF.

The gene calls are TRBV5-1 and TRBJ1-6. Germline values: CDR1 SGHRS, CDR2 YFSETQ. CDR3 length: 16 residues. The CDR3 reads CASSLGPSSYNSPLHF.

This sequence joins TRBV7-2 and TRBJ1-2. CDR3 size: 14 residues. Germline V lookup: CDR1 SGHTA, CDR2 FQGNSA. CDR3 residues: CASSLAGLDYGYTF.

This chain links TRBV5-1 with TRBJ2-1. The CDR3 runs to 16 residues. The germline CDR1 and CDR2 sequences are SGHRS and YFSETQ. The CDR3 loop reads CASSMAAGDSYNEQFF.

This chain joins TRBV29-1 and TRBJ2-5; TCRdb names TRBD1, which stays unverified in the absence of DNA. The V gene's germline CDR1 is SQVTM and CDR2 ANQGSEA. This CDR3 is 15 amino acids long. CDR3 sequence: CSVGPPEDRQETQYF. Complete variable domain (other parts from reference TRBV29-1 and TRBJ2-5): SAVISQKPSRDICQRGTSLTIQCQVDSQVTMMFWYRQQPGQSLTLIATANQGSEATYESGFVIDKFPISRPNLTFSTLTVSNMSPEDSSIYLCSVGPPEDRQETQYFGPGTRLLVL.

The chain is built from TRBV27 and TRBJ2-7; TCRdb names TRBD1, which stays unverified in the absence of DNA. Germline V CDR1 and CDR2: MNHEY, SMNVEV (reference sequence). The CDR3 length is 16 residues. CDR3 protein: CASSLSPGQLSYEQYF.

The chain combines TRBV2 with TRBJ2-7; checking the TCRdb D call of TRBD2 is not possible without DNA. CDR3 length: 14 residues. Germline CDR1 is SNHLY and CDR2 is FYNNEI. The CDR3 sequence: CASSELAGGYEQYF. Variable domain in full (rest from reference TRBV2 and TRBJ2-7): EPEVTQTPSHQVTQMGQEVILRCVPISNHLYFYWYRQILGQKVEFLVSFYNNEISEKSEIFDDQFSVERPDGSNFTLKIRSTKLEDSAMYFCASSELAGGYEQYFGPGTRLTVT.

The chain is built from TRBV7-6 and TRBJ2-2; TCRdb calls TRBD2, which cannot be checked without DNA. This CDR3 has 19 amino acids. Looked up from germline, CDR1 is SGHVS and CDR2 is FNYEAQ. CDR3 amino acids: CASSPPRGRGGPNTGELFF.

The V call is TRBV14, the J call TRBJ2-7; TCRdb outputs TRBD1, but without DNA this stays unchecked. CDR3 length: 15 residues. CDR1 is SGHDN and CDR2 is FVKESK in the germline V gene. CDR3 loop: CASSFRDGSSYEQYF.

This sequence joins TRBV7-9 and TRBJ2-1; TCRdb names TRBD2, which stays unverified in the absence of DNA. Germline CDR1 and CDR2: SEHNR and FQNEAQ (reference sequence). The CDR3 has 15 residues. The CDR3 region is CASSPPDSSYNEQFF.

This rearrangement joins TRBV20-1 to TRBJ2-1. In germline, CDR1 is DFQATT, CDR2 SNEGSKA (reference sequence). CDR3 length equals 15 residues. CDR3 protein: CSARDPLSNVNEQFF.

The V gene is TRBV20-1, the J gene TRBJ2-4; TCRdb calls TRBD2, which cannot be checked without DNA. Germline values: CDR1 DFQATT, CDR2 SNEGSKA (reference sequence). This CDR3 contains 19 residues. The CDR3: CSARAERAEVLLAKNIQYF.

The chain recombines TRBV6-2 or TRBV6-3 with TRBJ2-2; TCRdb selects TRBD2, and the lack of DNA leaves this call unchecked. The CDR3 is 15 amino acids. Germline V gives CDR1 MNHEY, CDR2 SVGEGT. Here the CDR3 reads CASRQRDYHTGELFF.

The chain uses TRBV14 and TRBJ2-7. CDR3 length equals 15 residues. Germline V gene sequence: CDR1 SGHDN, CDR2 FVKESK. The CDR3 here is CASSQGRGGPYEQYF.

The rearrangement uses TRBV20-1 and TRBJ2-1; TCRdb's D call of TRBD2 is untestable without DNA. The germline CDR1 and CDR2 sequences are DFQATT and SNEGSKA (reference sequence). This CDR3 is 17 amino acids long. CDR3 sequence: CSAGATSGGSSYNEQFF.

The chain links TRBV20-1 to TRBJ2-1; TCRdb returns TRBD2, unconfirmable since there is no DNA. Germline lookup yields CDR1 DFQATT and CDR2 SNEGSKA (reference sequence). The CDR3 runs 13 residues. CDR3: CSVPTSGYNEQFF.

The chain combines TRBV7-6 with TRBJ2-3; TCRdb proposes TRBD2, but this gene call is untestable without DNA. This CDR3 contains 17 residues. Germline lookup yields CDR1 SGHVS and CDR2 FNYEAQ. The CDR3 here is CASSYSQGGPWTDTQYF.

The genes are TRBV29-1 and TRBJ2-7; TCRdb's D call of TRBD1 is untestable without DNA. CDR1 SQVTM and CDR2 ANQGSEA come from the germline V gene. This CDR3 has 13 residues. This CDR3 is CSVVEGGPYEQYF.